This TCR beta chain was identified during a study of spatial heterogeneity in lung cancer. Overall study findings and caveats: Expanded tumor TCRs that were ubiquitous appeared in blood more at resection than follow-up.

The study tagged each TCR cDNA molecule with a unique molecular identifier. In TCRdb, the 5' RACE reads were re-called with MiXCR into one record per CDR3 protein. The profile shows around 89,000 distinct CDR3 sequences, approximately 12% of them singletons. The time point here: sample taken at primary tumor resection. The germline CDR1 and CDR2 sequences are SEHNR and FQNEAQ (reference sequence). V was clipped by 1 base and J by 6 bases, with 13 bases between them. The length of the CDR3 is 14 residues. Comment on this clonotype: Antigen unknown.

Sequenced material: PBMCs, taken at surgery. The V call is TRBV7-9, the J call TRBJ2-7; D ambiguous. This sequence was found in a male donor with early-stage non-small cell lung cancer. The CDR3 DNA follows: TGTGCCAGCAGCTTAGAAGCACCCTTGGGCGAGCAGTACTTC. Translating gives CASSLEAPLGEQYF.